This T cell receptor (beta chain) was recorded in a study of blood T cell repertoires in COVID-19. For the study at large: COVID-19 samples from acute and convalescent phases originated in the United States, Italy and Spain.

The CDR3 extends over 17 amino acids. J lost 4 bases, V lost 0 bases, and 7 bases had no gene match. Germline CDR1 MNHEY, CDR2 SMNVEV (reference sequence). This table comes from immunoSEQ multiplex PCR, and its TCRdb copy is limited to in-frame clones, with some not included. This sample yields roughly 340,000 clones, of which 89% are seen a single time; around 3% belongs to the top ten. The sequencing input was peripheral blood. The chain combines TRBV27 with TRBJ2-2; TRBD1 agrees at 8 bases. The TCR comes from a woman in her thirties with COVID-19, enrolled during active disease. CDR3 loop: CASSLSISDRVTGELFF. The CDR3 DNA reads TGTGCCAGCAGTTTATCGATATCGGACAGGGTCACCGGGGAGCTGTTTTTT.